Shown below are 7 T cell receptor beta chains from a single sample sequenced in a study of control samples from healthy donors and cancer patients (TCRdb year 2020). The library came from the immunoSEQ multiplex PCR assay. Held by TCRdb, this immuneACCESS table contains in-frame sequences only and omits some clones. Under half of the omission traces to an unresolved V gene where checked; the cause of the rest is unknown. In all, the sample holds about 150,000 clones, and around 90% of those were seen once. 1.5% to 2% of the sample is taken by the ten largest. Specimen: blood. These receptor sequences come from a young man in good health.

V is TRBV5-1 and J is TRBJ1-1, with a possible D match to TRBD1 (5 bases). The CDR3 is 15 amino acids. Between the trimmed V and J ends, which lost 4 bases and 6 bases, there was a span of 19 bases. The germline V gene has CDR1 SGHRS and CDR2 YFSETQ. CDR3 nucleotides: TGCGCCAGCAGCCCGACCGGGCTAGGGGACCCTGAAGCTTTCTTT. Translating gives CASSPTGLGDPEAFF. The full variable domain, completed using reference TRBV5-1 and TRBJ1-1, is KAGVTQTPRYLIKTRGQQVTLSCSPISGHRSVSWYQQTPGQGLQFLFEYFSETQRNKGNFPGRFSGRQFSNSRSEMNVSTLELGDSALYLCASSPTGLGDPEAFFGQGTRLTVV.

The J gene is TRBJ2-5, the V gene TRBV28; tentatively, D is TRBD1 or TRBD2 (5 bases each). Between the trimmed V and J ends, which lost 5 bases and 1 base, there was a span of 20 bases. Germline CDR1 MDHEN, CDR2 SYDVKM. The length of the CDR3 is 17 residues. The CDR3 DNA reads as TGTGCCAGCAGTCCAATGGGGCGGGCTAACCCCCAAGAGACCCAGTACTTC. It specifies CASSPMGRANPQETQYF.

The rearrangement joins TRBV5-4 to TRBJ2-5; the D is unclear. CDR3 size: 14 residues. Germline V lookup: CDR1 SGHNT, CDR2 YYREEE (reference sequence). Trimming cost V 4 bases and J 4 bases, with 14 bases left between them. CDR3 coding DNA: TGTGCCAGCAGCCATGGTGGCACAGCAGAGACCCAGTACTTC. Its translation: CASSHGGTAETQYF. Drawing the rest from reference TRBV5-4 and TRBJ2-5, the complete variable domain is ETGVTQSPTHLIKTRGQQVTLRCSSQSGHNTVSWYQQALGQGPQFIFQYYREEENGRGNFPPRFSGLQFPNYSSELNVNALELDDSALYLCASSHGGTAETQYFGPGTRLLVL.

The chain combines TRBV6-5 with TRBJ2-5, with D perhaps assigned TRBD1 or TRBD2 (5 bases each). This CDR3 is built from 12 residues. CDR1 is MNHEY and CDR2 is SVGAGI in the germline V gene. Deletions cut 2 bases from V and 5 bases from J, with 6 bases between. CDR3 sequence: CASSYEGETQYF. The CDR3 DNA sequence: TGTGCCAGCAGTTACGAGGGGGAGACCCAGTACTTC.

The chain has TRBV2 and TRBJ1-2; D is uncertain. Looked up from germline, CDR1 is SNHLY and CDR2 is FYNNEI. The CDR3 spans 9 residues. With 6 bases removed from V and 8 bases from J, the gap between germline ends came to 4 bases. The CDR3 DNA reads TGTGCCAGCAGCCGCGGCTACACCTTC. Its protein is CASSRGYTF.

The chain links TRBV18 to TRBJ2-3; 11 bases fit TRBD1. J was trimmed by 4 bases and V by 3 bases; bases with no gene match: 6. Germline V gene data show CDR1 as KGHSH and CDR2 as LQKENI. CDR3 length: 16 amino acids. CDR3 amino acids: CASSPLGTGGADTQYF. For the CDR3, the DNA is TGTGCCAGCTCACCCCTCGGGACAGGGGGTGCAGATACGCAGTATTTT.

The chain carries TRBV19 and TRBJ1-2; tentative D call: TRBD1 (6 bases). The CDR3 is made up of 14 amino acids. CDR1 LNHDA and CDR2 SQIVND come from the germline V gene (reference sequence). Between the trimmed V and J ends, which lost 5 bases and 6 bases, there was a span of 16 bases. This CDR3 reads CASSGLQGTNGYTF. The DNA of the CDR3 is TGTGCCAGTAGTGGCCTACAGGGAACTAATGGCTACACCTTC.